The 27 T cell receptor beta chains below come from one sample, sequenced in a study of cytomegalovirus exposure and HLA in healthy donors. PCR amplification relied on 60 Vbeta primers (plus 13 Jbeta primers). The method was immunoSEQ multiplex PCR; TCRdb's version includes in-frame clones alone and lacks a portion of them. The data show 100,000 to 150,000 clones, about 74% seen once. Sequenced material: PBMCs. The receptors come from a woman aged 45 to 65 in good health and CMV-seropositive.

The rearrangement uses TRBV5-4 and TRBJ2-7; possibly TRBD2 for D (6 bases). CDR3 length: 14 amino acids. V lost 2 bases to trimming and J lost 6 bases, with 15 bases between them. The germline gives CDR1 SGHNT, CDR2 YYREEE (reference sequence). This chain's CDR3 is CASSLSGLNPEQYF. In DNA form, the CDR3 reads TGTGCCAGCAGCTTAAGCGGGTTAAATCCCGAGCAGTACTTC.

This clone was seen a few times. The V call is TRBV6-1, the J call TRBJ2-5; TRBD2 might be the D (6 bases). Germline lookup yields CDR1 MNHNS and CDR2 SASEGT. The CDR3 is made up of 15 amino acids. V lost 7 bases, J lost 4 bases, and 19 bases lay in between. The CDR3 region has the DNA TGTGCCAGCACCATGGGTGGGGGGTCGGGAGAGACCCAGTACTTC. Its protein product is CASTMGGGSGETQYF.

The V call is TRBV7-9, the J call TRBJ1-5, with D uncertain. The ends were cut back, 5 bases at V and 4 bases at J, with 6 bases in the middle. From germline, CDR1 is SEHNR and CDR2 FQNEAQ (reference sequence). The CDR3 sequence is 12 residues long. The CDR3 here is CASSPTNQPQHF. The CDR3 DNA reads TGTGCCAGCAGCCCCACAAATCAGCCCCAGCATTTT.

The CDR3 sequence is CASSQEDRAYYGYTF. The CDR3 DNA reads TGTGCCAGCAGCCAAGAAGACAGGGCCTACTATGGCTACACCTTC. This sequence joins TRBV4-2 and TRBJ1-2; 7 nucleotides agree with TRBD1. CDR3 size: 15 residues. Looked up from germline, CDR1 is LGHNA and CDR2 is YNFKEQ. V lost 0 bases to trimming and J lost 3 bases; unmatched junction nucleotides: 4.

As concerns this clone: The germline gene is not matched at one end of the junction; a read error may be the cause. Distinct nucleotide sequences in the sample also encode this CDR3. The chain recombines TRBV5-1 with TRBJ2-7; 7 nucleotides agree with TRBD1. There are 14 residues in the CDR3. Germline V gene sequence: CDR1 SGHRS, CDR2 YFSETQ. This CDR3 reads CASRTGTASYEQYF. Here the CDR3 DNA reads TGCGCCAGCAGAACCGGGACAGCGTCCTACGAGCAGTACTTT.

This chain connects TRBV6-5 to TRBJ2-7, with a weak D call TRBD1 (8 bases). The CDR3 spans 14 residues. The ends were cut back, 7 bases at V and 1 base at J, with 14 bases in the middle. The germline V gene has CDR1 MNHEY and CDR2 SVGAGI. Here the CDR3 reads CASKKQGGSYEQYF. In DNA, the CDR3 is TGTGCCAGCAAAAAACAGGGGGGGTCCTACGAGCAGTACTTC.

The chain uses TRBV10-2 and TRBJ2-2; 7 bases are a match to TRBD2. The CDR3 runs 15 residues. Germline CDR1 and CDR2: WSHSY and SAAADI. V shed 8 bases and J 7 bases; nucleotides not matched to a gene: 13. The CDR3 is CASSPSTSSIGELFF. In DNA form, the CDR3 reads TGCGCCAGCTCCCCGTCGACTAGCAGCATCGGGGAGCTGTTTTTT.

CDR3 sequence reads: CASSWTGEETQYF. CDR3 nucleotides: TGTGCCAGCAGCTGGACAGGGGAAGAGACCCAGTACTTC. The rearrangement links TRBV7-9 to TRBJ2-5; 9 nucleotides line up with TRBD1. V dropped 4 bases and J dropped 3; count of bases not matched to a gene: 0. Germline CDR1 SEHNR, CDR2 FQNEAQ (reference sequence). The CDR3 is 13 residues long.

This clone was observed a few times. The V gene is TRBV5-5, the J gene TRBJ1-1; TRBD1 might be the D (6 bases). Between the trimmed V and J ends, which lost 5 bases and 0 bases, there was a span of 20 bases. CDR3 size: 17 residues. Per germline, CDR1 SGHKS and CDR2 YYEKEE (reference sequence). The CDR3, as DNA: TGTGCCAGCAGTCTCCGGTCCCAGGGGAAAATGAACACTGAAGCTTTCTTT. It yields the protein CASSLRSQGKMNTEAFF.

The chain recombines TRBV4-3 with TRBJ2-7; TRBD2 might be the D (5 bases). V was trimmed by 2 bases and J by 6 bases, leaving 17 bases between them. From germline, CDR1 is LGHNA and CDR2 YSLEER. This CDR3 comprises 15 residues. The CDR3 spells CASSQFPDLSGEQYF. Here the CDR3 DNA reads TGCGCCAGCAGCCAATTCCCGGACTTATCTGGCGAGCAGTACTTC.

The chain recombines TRBV5-1 with TRBJ1-2; 7 nucleotides align to TRBD1. Looked up from germline, CDR1 is SGHRS and CDR2 is YFSETQ. V was clipped by 3 bases and J by 4 bases; unmatched bases: 9. CDR3 length: 15 amino acids. The DNA of the CDR3 is TGCGCCAGCAGCTGGGCGACAGGGCCTCTCTATGGCTACACCTTC. Its translation: CASSWATGPLYGYTF. The full variable domain, in which reference TRBV5-1 and TRBJ1-2 provide the parts outside the CDR3, is KAGVTQTPRYLIKTRGQQVTLSCSPISGHRSVSWYQQTPGQGLQFLFEYFSETQRNKGNFPGRFSGRQFSNSRSEMNVSTLELGDSALYLCASSWATGPLYGYTFGSGTRLTVV.

This clone was detected only once. The chain has TRBV6-4 and TRBJ1-4, with TRBD1 as a possible D gene (6 bases). Germline CDR1 and CDR2: MRHNA and SNTAGT. The CDR3 is 15 amino acids. The germline V and J ends were trimmed by 2 bases and 8 bases, with 15 bases remaining between them. As DNA, the CDR3 is TGTGCCAGCAGTGACGGGCAGGGGAACCCCGAAAAACTGTTTTTT. It codes for CASSDGQGNPEKLFF.

This clone was detected only once. This rearrangement joins TRBV7-9 to TRBJ2-5; TRBD2 matches at 7 bases. This CDR3 has 15 amino acids. Germline V gives CDR1 SEHNR, CDR2 FQNEAQ (reference sequence). Trimming removed 3 bases from V and 5 bases from J; junction bases left unmatched: 9. The CDR3 sequence: CASSFPGGMGETQYF. DNA for the CDR3: TGTGCCAGCAGCTTCCCGGGGGGAATGGGGGAGACCCAGTACTTC.

V and J are TRBV10-3 and TRBJ2-7; 7 positions match TRBD2. The CDR3 runs to 14 residues. Germline values: CDR1 ENHRY, CDR2 SYGVKD. V was pared by 0 bases and J by 4 bases, with 3 bases of the junction left unmatched. Written as DNA, the CDR3 is TGTGCCATCAGTGAGTCCGTGGGACTATACGAGCAGTACTTC. Residues: CAISESVGLYEQYF.

This sequence joins TRBV5-1 and TRBJ1-1; D is unclear. Germline CDR1 is SGHRS and CDR2 is YFSETQ. Trimming removed 0 bases at V and 4 bases at J, with 13 bases between. The CDR3 sequence is 15 residues long. The CDR3 here is CASSLGPGKGTEAFF. The CDR3, as DNA: TGCGCCAGCAGCTTGGGGCCCGGGAAGGGCACTGAAGCTTTCTTT.

The rearrangement links TRBV19 to TRBJ1-5; possibly TRBD1 for D (6 bases). CDR3 length: 15 residues. V was pared by 8 bases and J by 0 bases, with 14 bases between. Germline V gene lookup returns CDR1 LNHDA and CDR2 SQIVND (reference sequence). CDR3: CASSQGSASNQPQHF. For the CDR3, the DNA is TGTGCCAGTTCGCAGGGGTCAGCTAGCAATCAGCCCCAGCATTTT.

In this sample, this clone turned up once. The chain employs TRBV2 and TRBJ2-1; D remains ambiguous. Per germline, CDR1 SNHLY and CDR2 FYNNEI. The CDR3 is made up of 13 amino acids. The germline V and J ends were trimmed by 10 bases and 0 bases, with 10 bases remaining between them. DNA for the CDR3: TGTGCCAACGCCTTTAGCTCCTACAATGAGCAGTTCTTC. This gives the protein CANAFSSYNEQFF.

This clone was detected a few times. The chain employs TRBV11-2 and TRBJ2-2; no clear D. CDR1 is SGHAT and CDR2 is FQNNGV in the germline V gene. The CDR3 loop spans 16 amino acids. The V end was cut by 0 bases, the J end by 6 bases, with 14 bases between. CDR3 DNA sequence: TGTGCCAGCAGCTTAGACCGGCCAGGCTTATCCGGGGAGCTGTTTTTT. Translation gives CASSLDRPGLSGELFF.

The V call is TRBV6-6, the J call TRBJ2-7; 7 bases are a match to TRBD1. V was pared by 8 bases and J by 3 bases, with 4 bases of the junction left unmatched. Germline CDR1 is MNHNY and CDR2 is SVGAGI (reference sequence). CDR3 length: 12 residues. The CDR3 sequence: CASGRQGYEQYF. CDR3 nucleotide sequence: TGTGCCAGCGGAAGACAGGGCTACGAGCAGTACTTC.

As concerns this clone: The junction differs from germline at one of its ends, possibly a read error. The V gene is TRBV5-4, the J gene TRBJ2-7; perhaps D is TRBD1 or TRBD2 (5 bases each). CDR3 length: 14 residues. Germline V CDR1 and CDR2: SGHNT, YYREEE (reference sequence). In DNA form, the CDR3 reads TGTGCCAGCAGTTTGGGACCGGCGCGGGACGAGCAGTACTTC. This codes for CASSLGPARDEQYF.

This rearrangement joins TRBV5-1 to TRBJ1-2; 7 bases fit TRBD1. The CDR3 covers 13 residues. V was clipped by 0 bases and J by 8 bases; unmatched bases: 4. Per germline, CDR1 SGHRS and CDR2 YFSETQ. CDR3 sequence reads: CASSLGDRDGYTF. CDR3 sequence (DNA): TGCGCCAGCAGCTTGGGTGACAGGGACGGCTACACCTTC.

DNA for the CDR3: TGTGCCAGCAGCTCAGGACAGCTCCAACAAGAGACCCAGTACTTC. Residues: CASSSGQLQQETQYF. J is TRBJ2-5 and V is TRBV11-3, with a possible D match to TRBD1 (6 bases). Trimming left V 4 bases short and J 2 bases short, with 14 bases between. The CDR3 consists of 15 residues. Per germline, CDR1 SGHNT and CDR2 YENEEA. Drawing the rest from reference TRBV11-3 and TRBJ2-5, the complete variable domain is EAGVVQSPRYKIIEKKQPVAFWCNPISGHNTLYWYLQNLGQGPELLIRYENEEAVDDSQLPKDRFSAERLKGVDSTLKIQPAELGDSAVYLCASSSGQLQQETQYFGPGTRLLVL.

The J gene is TRBJ2-1, the V gene TRBV14; D not resolved. Per germline, CDR1 SGHDN and CDR2 FVKESK. This CDR3 comprises 11 residues. Trimming left V 4 bases short and J 9 bases short, with 7 bases between. The DNA for the CDR3 is TGTGCCAGCAGCCGTCTTAGTGAGCAGTTCTTC. Protein sequence: CASSRLSEQFF.

The rearrangement joins TRBV7-2 to TRBJ1-4, with unresolved D. The CDR3 runs 15 residues. Germline CDR1 SGHTA, CDR2 FQGNSA. With 1 base removed from V and 3 bases from J, the gap between germline ends came to 9 bases. The CDR3 here is CASSLGGGANEKLFF. The CDR3 nucleotides are TGTGCCAGCAGCTTAGGCGGCGGGGCTAATGAAAAACTGTTTTTT.

The chain links TRBV6-1 to TRBJ2-7; D gene unclear. The germline V gene has CDR1 MNHNS and CDR2 SASEGT. The length of the CDR3 is 13 residues. V lost 2 bases and J lost 9, with 14 bases in between. The CDR3 region is CASSEFSLRVQYF. In nucleotides, the CDR3 is TGTGCCAGCAGTGAATTCTCCCTACGAGTGCAGTACTTC.

V is TRBV7-9 and J is TRBJ2-5; TRBD2 aligns across 13 bases. Germline-derived CDR1 and CDR2 are SEHNR and FQNEAQ (reference sequence). Trimming at V came to 2 bases and at J to 2 bases, leaving 11 bases not matched to a gene. The CDR3 runs to 19 residues. CDR3 bases: TGTGCCAGCAGCTTAAAAAAGCTGGGACTAGCGGGGTGGCAAGAGACCCAGTACTTC. It translates to CASSLKKLGLAGWQETQYF.

The rearrangement uses TRBV5-1 and TRBJ1-2, with TRBD1 matching over 11 bases. The CDR3 length is 14 residues. The junction had 5 bases not matched to a gene; V was cut back by 3 bases and J by 7 bases. Germline CDR1 reads SGHRS; CDR2 reads YFSETQ. The CDR3 is CASSSGQGDFGYTF. CDR3 DNA sequence: TGCGCCAGCAGCTCGGGACAGGGGGATTTTGGCTACACCTTC.